Shown below are 9 T cell receptor beta chains from a single sample sequenced in a study of T-cell memory formation after mild COVID-19. Each CDR3 protein is one row after TCRdb ran MiXCR on the 5' RACE reads. This sample has fewer than 650,000 distinct CDR3 sequences; roughly 17% occur once, and the top ten carry roughly 7.8%. The specimen sequenced was PBMCs or a T cell subset sorted from them (not recorded which). All receptors derive from an adult woman who had mild COVID-19 (a few samples of this study predate the infection). Cell type and time point are not known.

In this sample, this clonotype turned up a few times. V is TRBV19 and J is TRBJ1-1; TRBD1 is a possible D gene (6 bases). This CDR3 has 14 residues. Between the trimmed V and J ends, which lost 4 bases and 1 base, there was a span of 10 bases. Germline CDR1 reads LNHDA; CDR2 reads SQIVND (reference sequence). This CDR3 is CASSTGDTNTEAFF. The CDR3 DNA reads TGTGCCAGTAGTACAGGGGATACGAACACTGAAGCTTTCTTT.

CDR3 loop: CASSPLGLANEQFF. CDR3 DNA: TGTGCCAGCAGCCCTCTGGGACTAGCCAATGAGCAGTTCTTC. The gene calls are TRBV9 and TRBJ2-1; 9 nucleotides line up with TRBD2. The CDR3 runs to 14 residues. Germline-derived CDR1 and CDR2 are SGDLS and YYNGEE. With 4 bases clipped from V and 6 bases from J, the junction kept 5 bases outside the gene matches.

V gene TRBV29-1 combines with J gene TRBJ2-3; D call uncertain. V lost 4 bases and J lost 2, with 7 bases in between. Germline CDR1 SQVTM, CDR2 ANQGSEA. The CDR3 is made up of 12 amino acids. The CDR3 DNA is TGCAGCGTTGTTGGAATCACAGATACGCAGTATTTT. Protein: CSVVGITDTQYF.

CDR3 loop: CASSPGSGDSYNEQFF. The CDR3 DNA is TGTGCCAGCAGCCCTGGGTCGGGGGACTCCTACAATGAGCAGTTCTTC. V and J are TRBV12-3 or TRBV12-4 and TRBJ2-1; TRBD2 might be the D (6 bases). CDR3 length: 16 residues. V was pared by 6 bases and J by 0 bases, with 15 bases between.

The chain has TRBV27 and TRBJ1-1, with D possibly TRBD1 on 5 matching bases. CDR1 and CDR2 (germline): MNHEY, SMNVEV (reference sequence). Between the trimmed V and J ends, which lost 1 base and 3 bases, there was a span of 9 bases. This CDR3 is 14 amino acids long. The CDR3 is CASSLYTGYTEAFF. In DNA, the CDR3 is TGTGCCAGCAGTTTATATACAGGTTACACTGAAGCTTTCTTT.

This clonotype was found a few times. The V and J genes are TRBV24-1 and TRBJ2-1; no reliable D call. The ends were cut back, 2 bases at V and 10 bases at J, with 11 bases in the middle. CDR3 length: 13 amino acids. In germline, CDR1 is KGHDR, CDR2 SFDVKD. As DNA, the CDR3 is TGTGCCACCAGTGATTCAAACAGATCGGAGCAGTTCTTC. Translated, it gives CATSDSNRSEQFF.

This chain joins TRBV6-5 and TRBJ2-1; 9 positions match TRBD2. This CDR3 has 14 residues. V lost 7 bases, J lost 3 bases, and 4 bases stayed unmatched. The germline V gene encodes CDR1 MNHEY and CDR2 SVGAGI. The DNA of the CDR3 is TGTGCCAGCATGGCGACTAGCGGCTACAATGAGCAGTTCTTC. Its protein is CASMATSGYNEQFF.

The table lists this clonotype with many counts. The chain recombines TRBV12-3 or TRBV12-4 with TRBJ2-3; D gene uncertain. The ends were cut back, 3 bases at V and 0 bases at J, with 7 bases in the middle. This CDR3 region has 14 residues. Here the CDR3 DNA reads TGTGCCAGCAGTTTGGGTCTTAGCACAGATACGCAGTATTTT. Protein: CASSLGLSTDTQYF.

This clonotype has just a few counts. The V gene is TRBV5-6, the J gene TRBJ2-5, with D perhaps given as TRBD1 or TRBD2 (6 bases each). V lost 2 bases to trimming and J lost 0 bases, with 14 bases between them. Germline CDR1 SGHDT, CDR2 YYEEEE. The CDR3 runs to 16 residues. CDR3 residues: CASSFRGRRYQETQYF. CDR3 DNA sequence: TGTGCCAGCAGCTTTCGGGGGCGGAGGTACCAAGAGACCCAGTACTTC. The complete variable domain, with remaining parts taken from reference TRBV5-6 and TRBJ2-5, reads DAGVTQSPTHLIKTRGQQVTLRCSPKSGHDTVSWYQQALGQGPQFIFQYYEEEERQRGNFPDRFSGHQFPNYSSELNVNALLLGDSALYLCASSFRGRRYQETQYFGPGTRLLVL.